Here is one T cell receptor beta chain with its context. The data were taken from a study of blood T cell repertoires in COVID-19. Germline V gives CDR1 SGHDN, CDR2 FVKESK. The J segment lost 4 bases and the V segment lost 0 bases, leaving 8 bases of the junction unmatched. This CDR3 spans 17 amino acids. Authors' processing steps: Reference gene primer amplification yielded estimated nucleated cell counts. Method: immunoSEQ multiplex PCR; TCRdb's copy keeps in-frame clones and lacks some. Clone size and V and J calls were adopted from that table, with D and trimming inferred from the DNA. The sample lists approximately 170,000 clones, approximately 84% occurring once. Participants were placed into cohorts based on the clinical history they reported.

The sample taken for sequencing was PBMCs or T cells enriched from blood (not recorded which). J is TRBJ2-5 and V is TRBV14; 10 bases are a match to TRBD1. This TCR was sampled from a woman aged 25 to 39 who had recovered from COVID-19. In DNA, the CDR3 is TGTGCCAGCAGCCAAGATCGGACAGGGGGGTCGGGAGAGACCCAGTACTTC. It codes for CASSQDRTGGSGETQYF.